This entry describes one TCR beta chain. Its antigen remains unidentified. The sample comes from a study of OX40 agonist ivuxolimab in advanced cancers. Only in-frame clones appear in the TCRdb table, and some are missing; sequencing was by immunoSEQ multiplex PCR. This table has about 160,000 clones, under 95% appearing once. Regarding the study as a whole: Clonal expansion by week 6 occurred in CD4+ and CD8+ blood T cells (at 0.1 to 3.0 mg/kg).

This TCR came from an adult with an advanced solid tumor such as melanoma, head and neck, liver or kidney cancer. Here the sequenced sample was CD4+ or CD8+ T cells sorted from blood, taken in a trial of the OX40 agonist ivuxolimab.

The CDR3 reads CASSQDINRRFPYNEQFF. CDR3 sequence (DNA): TGCGCCAGCAGCCAAGATATTAACAGGCGGTTTCCCTACAATGAGCAGTTCTTC. The chain joins TRBV4-3 to TRBJ2-1; a weak D match, TRBD1 (5 bases). V lost 0 bases, J lost 2 bases, and 17 bases lay in between. CDR1 is LGHNA, CDR2 YSLEER, per germline. This CDR3 has 18 residues.